This T cell receptor beta chain was identified during a study of cytotoxic CD8 clonotypes in ibrutinib-treated CLL. Study in general: Response was recorded as partial in some 24 patients and complete in 2; at median 68 months, 14 remained remitted and approximately twelve had progressed.

Using immunoSEQ multiplex PCR, the repertoire was profiled, and TCRdb retains in-frame clones only, with some absent. The table lists about 160,000 clones, 70% to 85% of them singletons. With respect to this clone: Its antigen is not identified.

The germline V gene has CDR1 SNHLY and CDR2 FYNNEI. V lost 5 bases to trimming and J lost 2 bases, with 11 bases between them. The CDR3 loop spans 14 amino acids. Study results and limitations: Clonality was elevated at ibrutinib response and had returned toward baseline at progression. Clonality at baseline surpassed age-matched healthy donors and tracked circulating CD8+ T-cell counts.

TCR beta libraries used 1.5 to 2 micrograms of DNA from cryopreserved PBMCs. The clonotype comes from a human donor with chronic lymphocytic leukemia. This sample comprised PBMCs, obtained after 24 months of ibrutinib treatment. The chain uses TRBV2 and TRBJ2-3; D is perhaps TRBD1 (6 bases). The CDR3 here is CASSLNRVTDTQYF. The DNA of the CDR3 is TGTGCCAGCAGTTTGAACAGGGTCACAGATACGCAGTATTTT.